This entry lists 8 T cell receptor beta chains sequenced from one sample in a study of blood T cell repertoires in COVID-19. TCRdb's table, derived via immunoSEQ multiplex PCR, lists solely in-frame clones and lacks some. The table records about 100,000 clones, 75% to 90% of them present only once. Input material: peripheral blood. Every receptor here comes from a man aged 60 to 75 with acute or convalescent COVID-19.

This chain links TRBV15 with TRBJ1-1, with TRBD1 identical over 7 bases. Germline CDR1 is LNHNV and CDR2 is YYDKDF (reference sequence). Losses at the gene ends were 6 bases for V and 2 bases for J; bases not matched to a gene: 6. The CDR3 runs 14 residues. CDR3 DNA sequence: TGTGCCACCAGACAGACAGGGACCAACACTGAAGCTTTCTTT. It translates to CATRQTGTNTEAFF.

The V and J genes are TRBV6-5 and TRBJ2-2; D possibly corresponds to TRBD2 (6 bases). This CDR3 has 14 residues. The germline V gene has CDR1 MNHEY and CDR2 SVGAGI. Trimming cost V 7 bases and J 0 bases, with 9 bases left between them. CDR3 sequence (DNA): TGTGCCAGCAAGCTAGCGACGAACACCGGGGAGCTGTTTTTT. It translates to CASKLATNTGELFF.

J is TRBJ1-6 and V is TRBV6-5; D ambiguous. The germline V gene encodes CDR1 MNHEY and CDR2 SVGAGI. V was cut by 10 bases and J by 6 bases, with 13 bases left in between. There are 13 residues in the CDR3. The CDR3 nucleotides read TGTGCCACCCTACGCGGGGTTAATTCACCCCTCCACTTT. Its protein is CATLRGVNSPLHF.

The chain has TRBV10-3 and TRBJ2-7, with 9 bases identical to TRBD1. V dropped 5 bases and J dropped 5; count of bases not matched to a gene: 10. This CDR3 is built from 15 residues. Germline values: CDR1 ENHRY, CDR2 SYGVKD. Written as DNA, the CDR3 is TGTGCCATCAGTTCATCCGGGACAGGGATGAACGAGCAGTACGTC. Translated: CAISSSGTGMNEQYV.

The chain links TRBV7-8 to TRBJ1-2, with D perhaps TRBD1 (6 bases). V lost 1 base to trimming and J lost 6 bases, with 12 bases between them. CDR3 size: 14 residues. Germline V lookup: CDR1 SGHVS, CDR2 FQNEAQ. CDR3 DNA sequence: TGTGCCAGCAGCTTAGTGCGGGGGGCGAATGGCTACACCTTC. This encodes CASSLVRGANGYTF.

The J gene is TRBJ1-1, the V gene TRBV3-1 (or the pseudogene TRBV3-2); 7 bases match TRBD1. The V and J ends lost 1 base and 0 bases, in that order; junction bases with no gene match: 2. The CDR3 spans 15 residues. CDR1 is LGHDT and CDR2 is YNNKEL in the germline V gene (reference sequence). CDR3 coding DNA: TGTGCCAGCAGCCAAGCGGGACAGTTGAACACTGAAGCTTTCTTT. Amino acids: CASSQAGQLNTEAFF.

The chain recombines TRBV7-8 with TRBJ1-1; 7 nucleotides match TRBD1. V lost 5 bases and J lost 5; bases outside the gene matches: 5. Germline V gene sequence: CDR1 SGHVS, CDR2 FQNEAQ. The length of the CDR3 is 13 residues. The CDR3 is CASSQGGGTEAFF. DNA for the CDR3: TGTGCCAGCAGCCAAGGGGGCGGGACTGAAGCTTTCTTT.

V gene TRBV25-1 combines with J gene TRBJ2-5; 7 bases are a match to TRBD1. This CDR3 spans 15 amino acids. With 3 bases clipped from V and 5 bases from J, the junction kept 9 bases outside the gene matches. Germline V CDR1 and CDR2: MGHDK, SYGVNS. The CDR3 loop is CASSDSTGDGETQYF. The CDR3 DNA follows: TGTGCCAGCAGTGACTCCACAGGGGATGGCGAGACCCAGTACTTC.